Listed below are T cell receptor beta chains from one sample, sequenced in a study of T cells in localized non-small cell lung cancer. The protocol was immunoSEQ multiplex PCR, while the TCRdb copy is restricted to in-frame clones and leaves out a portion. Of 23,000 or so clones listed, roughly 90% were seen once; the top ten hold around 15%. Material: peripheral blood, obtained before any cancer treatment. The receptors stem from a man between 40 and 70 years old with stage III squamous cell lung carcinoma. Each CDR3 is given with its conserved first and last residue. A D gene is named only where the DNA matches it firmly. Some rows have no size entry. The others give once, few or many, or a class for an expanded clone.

CDR3aa: CASSLSAAVSSYGYTF
CDR3nt: TGTGCCAGCAGTTTATCAGCGGCAGTGTCGAGCTATGGCTACACCTTC
abundance: NA
v_gene: TRBV27
j_gene: TRBJ1-2
d_gene: NA

CDR3aa: CASSRGQGGYGYTF
CDR3nt: TGTGCCAGCAGCCGAGGACAGGGGGGCTATGGCTACACCTTC
abundance: NA
v_gene: TRBV28
j_gene: TRBJ1-2
d_gene: TRBD1

CDR3aa: CSVAPGTTNEKLFF
CDR3nt: TGCAGCGTCGCACCGGGGACAACTAATGAAAAACTGTTTTTT
abundance: NA
v_gene: TRBV29-1
j_gene: TRBJ1-4
d_gene: NA

CDR3aa: CASSEADTEQYF
CDR3nt: TGTGCCAGCAGTGAAGCAGACACCGAGCAGTACTTC
abundance: NA
v_gene: TRBV6-1
j_gene: TRBJ2-7
d_gene: NA

CDR3aa: CASSLGAIYSNQPQHF
CDR3nt: TGTGCCAGCAGTTTAGGAGCGATTTATAGCAATCAGCCCCAGCATTTT
abundance: NA
v_gene: TRBV27
j_gene: TRBJ1-5
d_gene: NA

CDR3aa: CASGTGRWEKLFF
CDR3nt: TGTGCCAGCGGGACAGGGAGGTGGGAAAAACTGTTTTTT
abundance: NA
v_gene: TRBV28
j_gene: TRBJ1-4
d_gene: TRBD1

CDR3aa: CASSLGPQGAGNTIYF
CDR3nt: TGTGCCAGCAGCTTGGGCCCTCAGGGTGCTGGAAACACCATATATTTT
abundance: NA
v_gene: TRBV7-6
j_gene: TRBJ1-3
d_gene: NA

CDR3aa: CASSLGGSNQYF
CDR3nt: TGTGCCAGCAGCTTAGGTGGGAGTAACCAGTACTTC
abundance: NA
v_gene: TRBV7-2
j_gene: TRBJ2-5
d_gene: NA

CDR3aa: CASSLDWGTDTQYF
CDR3nt: TGTGCCAGCAGCCTTGACTGGGGCACAGATACGCAGTATTTT
abundance: NA
v_gene: TRBV7-2
j_gene: TRBJ2-3
d_gene: NA

CDR3aa: CAWSRDRGLYEQYF
CDR3nt: TGTGCCTGGAGTCGGGACAGGGGGCTTTACGAGCAGTACTTC
abundance: NA
v_gene: TRBV30
j_gene: TRBJ2-7
d_gene: TRBD1

CDR3aa: CASSIDRASNQPQHF
CDR3nt: TGTGCCAGTAGTATCGACAGGGCTAGCAATCAGCCCCAGCATTTT
abundance: once
v_gene: TRBV19
j_gene: TRBJ1-5
d_gene: TRBD1

CDR3aa: CSTSDSNRVSGANVLTF
CDR3nt: TGCAGCACCTCCGACAGCAATCGGGTCTCTGGGGCCAACGTCCTGACTTTC
abundance: NA
v_gene: TRBV29-1
j_gene: TRBJ2-6
d_gene: NA

CDR3aa: CAISALTGSGETQYF
CDR3nt: TGTGCCATCAGTGCATTGACAGGGTCGGGAGAGACCCAGTACTTC
abundance: NA
v_gene: TRBV10-3
j_gene: TRBJ2-5
d_gene: TRBD1

CDR3aa: CASSRDSSFWIHF
CDR3nt: TGTGCCAGCAGTAGGGACAGTAGCTTTTGGATCCACTTT
abundance: NA
v_gene: TRBV7-2
j_gene: TRBJ1-6
d_gene: TRBD1

CDR3aa: CASSSIRGPNTEAFF
CDR3nt: TGTGCCAGCAGCTCAATCAGGGGGCCGAACACTGAAGCTTTCTTT
abundance: medium-sized
v_gene: TRBV7-6
j_gene: TRBJ1-1
d_gene: TRBD1

CDR3aa: CASSRDRGQGNTIYF
CDR3nt: TGTGCCAGCAGCCGGGACAGGGGGCAAGGAAACACCATATATTTT
abundance: NA
v_gene: TRBV7-8
j_gene: TRBJ1-3
d_gene: TRBD1

CDR3aa: CASSEGGAWQPQHF
CDR3nt: TGCGCCAGCAGCGAAGGGGGGGCTTGGCAGCCCCAGCATTTT
abundance: NA
v_gene: TRBV5-1
j_gene: TRBJ1-5
d_gene: NA

CDR3aa: CASSVGTGNYGYTF
CDR3nt: TGTGCCAGCAGCGTCGGGACAGGGAACTATGGCTACACCTTC
abundance: NA
v_gene: TRBV9
j_gene: TRBJ1-2
d_gene: TRBD1

CDR3aa: CASSLVGQGIDEQFF
CDR3nt: TGTGCCAGCAGCTTAGTGGGACAGGGCATAGATGAGCAGTTCTTC
abundance: once
v_gene: TRBV11-2
j_gene: TRBJ2-1
d_gene: TRBD1

CDR3aa: CASRDLGFGTGDLGGELFF
CDR3nt: TGCGCCAGCAGGGATCTTGGTTTCGGGACAGGGGATTTGGGCGGGGAGCTGTTTTTT
abundance: NA
v_gene: TRBV10-1
j_gene: TRBJ2-2
d_gene: TRBD1

CDR3aa: CASSYDSTGANVLTF
CDR3nt: TGCGCCAGCAGCTATGACAGTACTGGGGCCAACGTCCTGACTTTC
abundance: NA
v_gene: TRBV5-1
j_gene: TRBJ2-6
d_gene: NA

CDR3aa: CASSIAGESRQPQHF
CDR3nt: TGTGCCAGTAGTATAGCTGGGGAGTCGAGACAGCCCCAGCATTTT
abundance: NA
v_gene: TRBV19
j_gene: TRBJ1-5
d_gene: NA

CDR3aa: CASSPGQGSETQYF
CDR3nt: TGTGCCAGCAGTCCGGGACAGGGAAGTGAGACCCAGTACTTC
abundance: once
v_gene: TRBV28
j_gene: TRBJ2-5
d_gene: TRBD1

CDR3aa: CASSLAGAGGQFF
CDR3nt: TGTGCCAGCAGCTTAGCGGGAGCGGGAGGCCAGTTCTTC
abundance: NA
v_gene: TRBV7-6
j_gene: TRBJ2-1
d_gene: TRBD2

CDR3aa: CASARDRNEKLFF
CDR3nt: TGCGCCAGCGCGCGGGACAGGAATGAAAAACTGTTTTTT
abundance: NA
v_gene: TRBV4-3
j_gene: TRBJ1-4
d_gene: TRBD1

CDR3aa: CASSRTGLASYEQYF
CDR3nt: TGTGCCAGCAGTAGGACAGGGCTGGCGTCCTACGAGCAGTACTTC
abundance: NA
v_gene: TRBV6-5
j_gene: TRBJ2-7
d_gene: TRBD1

CDR3aa: CAISEPLGQGNQPQHF
CDR3nt: TGTGCCATCAGTGAGCCCCTGGGACAGGGGAATCAGCCCCAGCATTTT
abundance: NA
v_gene: TRBV10-3
j_gene: TRBJ1-5
d_gene: TRBD1

CDR3aa: CASSEVFEKLFF
CDR3nt: TGTGCCAGCAGTGAGGTTTTTGAAAAACTGTTTTTT
abundance: NA
v_gene: TRBV2
j_gene: TRBJ1-4
d_gene: NA

CDR3aa: CASSLGYPGDTEAFF
CDR3nt: TGCGCCAGCAGCTTAGGATATCCGGGCGACACTGAAGCTTTCTTT
abundance: NA
v_gene: TRBV5-1
j_gene: TRBJ1-1
d_gene: NA

CDR3aa: CASSLSVTENTEAFF
CDR3nt: TGCGCCAGCAGCTTGTCGGTGACAGAGAACACTGAAGCTTTCTTT
abundance: NA
v_gene: TRBV5-1
j_gene: TRBJ1-1
d_gene: NA

CDR3aa: CASSLGGKTGELFF
CDR3nt: TGTGCCAGCAGCTTGGGTGGGAAGACCGGGGAGCTGTTTTTT
abundance: NA
v_gene: TRBV5-4
j_gene: TRBJ2-2
d_gene: NA

CDR3aa: CASSQASGRINEQFF
CDR3nt: TGCGCCAGCAGCCAAGCTAGCGGGAGGATCAATGAGCAGTTCTTC
abundance: NA
v_gene: TRBV5-1
j_gene: TRBJ2-1
d_gene: TRBD2

CDR3aa: CASSLVGGQGQLF
CDR3nt: TGTGCCAGCAGCTTAGTGGGGGGACAGGGGCAGCTCTTT
abundance: NA
v_gene: TRBV7-2
j_gene: TRBJ1-1
d_gene: TRBD1

CDR3aa: CASSLVFSGANVLTF
CDR3nt: TGTGCCAGCAGCTTGGTCTTCTCTGGGGCCAACGTCCTGACTTTC
abundance: NA
v_gene: TRBV5-6
j_gene: TRBJ2-6
d_gene: NA

CDR3aa: CASTVAGTEAFF
CDR3nt: TGTGCCAGTACGGTGGCGGGCACTGAAGCTTTCTTT
abundance: few
v_gene: TRBV2
j_gene: TRBJ1-1
d_gene: NA

CDR3aa: CASSPGPGNTQYF
CDR3nt: TGTGCCAGCAGCCCGGGACCGGGAAATACGCAGTATTTT
abundance: NA
v_gene: TRBV5-6
j_gene: TRBJ2-3
d_gene: NA

CDR3aa: CAWSVLRTYTGELFF
CDR3nt: TGTGCCTGGAGTGTACTAAGGACATACACCGGGGAGCTGTTTTTT
abundance: NA
v_gene: TRBV30
j_gene: TRBJ2-2
d_gene: NA

CDR3aa: CAWSRMSNQPQHF
CDR3nt: TGTGCCTGGAGTCGGATGAGCAATCAGCCCCAGCATTTT
abundance: NA
v_gene: TRBV30
j_gene: TRBJ1-5
d_gene: NA

CDR3aa: CASSVEYGYTF
CDR3nt: TGTGCCAGCAGTGTCGAATATGGCTACACCTTC
abundance: NA
v_gene: TRBV6-1
j_gene: TRBJ1-2
d_gene: NA

CDR3aa: CASSQEKETGRATDTQYF
CDR3nt: TGCGCCAGCAGCCAAGAAAAAGAGACAGGGAGGGCCACAGATACGCAGTATTTT
abundance: NA
v_gene: TRBV4-1
j_gene: TRBJ2-3
d_gene: NA

CDR3aa: CASSRDITNEKLFF
CDR3nt: TGCGCCAGCAGCCGGGACATTACTAATGAAAAACTGTTTTTT
abundance: NA
v_gene: TRBV5-1
j_gene: TRBJ1-4
d_gene: NA

CDR3aa: CASSFGLAGEQYF
CDR3nt: TGTGCCAGTAGCTTCGGACTAGCGGGAGAGCAGTACTTC
abundance: NA
v_gene: TRBV19
j_gene: TRBJ2-7
d_gene: TRBD2

CDR3aa: CASRSGYVNTEAFF
CDR3nt: TGCGCCAGCAGGTCCGGCTATGTGAACACTGAAGCTTTCTTT
abundance: NA
v_gene: TRBV4-3
j_gene: TRBJ1-1
d_gene: NA

CDR3aa: CASSKGTGGANGELFF
CDR3nt: TGTGCCAGCAGCAAAGGAACAGGGGGCGCGAACGGGGAGCTGTTTTTT
abundance: NA
v_gene: TRBV21-1
j_gene: TRBJ2-2
d_gene: NA

CDR3aa: CASSLARQGTDTQYF
CDR3nt: TGTGCCAGCAGCTTAGCGCGACAGGGCACAGATACGCAGTATTTT
abundance: NA
v_gene: TRBV7-2
j_gene: TRBJ2-3
d_gene: NA

CDR3aa: CASSGGTGYPGELFF
CDR3nt: TGTGCCAGCAGCGGCGGGACAGGTTATCCCGGGGAGCTGTTTTTT
abundance: NA
v_gene: TRBV2
j_gene: TRBJ2-2
d_gene: TRBD1

CDR3aa: CASSFGLAGVGEQFF
CDR3nt: TGTGCCAGCAGCTTTGGGTTAGCGGGAGTTGGGGAGCAGTTCTTC
abundance: NA
v_gene: TRBV7-6
j_gene: TRBJ2-1
d_gene: TRBD2

CDR3aa: CASSLDAGISYEQYF
CDR3nt: TGTGCCAGCAGCTTAGACGCAGGGATCTCCTACGAGCAGTACTTC
abundance: once
v_gene: TRBV11-2
j_gene: TRBJ2-7
d_gene: NA

CDR3aa: CASSLAGGRADTQYF
CDR3nt: TGTGCCAGCAGCTTAGCAGGGGGTAGGGCAGATACGCAGTATTTT
abundance: NA
v_gene: TRBV7-8
j_gene: TRBJ2-3
d_gene: NA

CDR3aa: CASSEVKGAGKTQYF
CDR3nt: TGTGCCAGCAGTGAAGTCAAGGGGGCTGGAAAGACCCAGTACTTC
abundance: NA
v_gene: TRBV6-1
j_gene: TRBJ2-5
d_gene: TRBD1

CDR3aa: CASSSSPGGHNEKLFF
CDR3nt: TGCGCCAGCAGCAGTTCTCCAGGGGGCCACAATGAAAAACTGTTTTTT
abundance: NA
v_gene: TRBV4-3
j_gene: TRBJ1-4
d_gene: TRBD1

CDR3aa: CASRAAVGGANEQFF
CDR3nt: TGTGCCAGCCGAGCCGCGGTCGGGGGGGCGAATGAGCAGTTCTTC
abundance: NA
v_gene: TRBV7-3
j_gene: TRBJ2-1
d_gene: TRBD2

CDR3aa: CAISESGHTIYF
CDR3nt: TGTGCCATCAGTGAGTCGGGACACACCATATATTTT
abundance: once
v_gene: TRBV10-3
j_gene: TRBJ1-3
d_gene: NA

CDR3aa: CDTSLTVGWRETQYF
CDR3nt: TGTGATACGAGCTTAACGGTGGGATGGAGAGAGACCCAGTACTTC
abundance: NA
v_gene: TRBV7-3
j_gene: TRBJ2-5
d_gene: NA

CDR3aa: CASSLAEMWSRGNTEAFF
CDR3nt: TGCGCCAGCAGCTTGGCCGAGATGTGGAGTCGAGGGAACACTGAAGCTTTCTTT
abundance: NA
v_gene: TRBV5-1
j_gene: TRBJ1-1
d_gene: NA

CDR3aa: CASIRDREYEQYF
CDR3nt: TGCGCCAGCATTAGGGACAGGGAGTACGAGCAGTACTTC
abundance: once
v_gene: TRBV10-1
j_gene: TRBJ2-7
d_gene: TRBD1

CDR3aa: CASSPSHPNSPLHF
CDR3nt: TGTGCCAGCAGTCCCAGCCACCCCAATTCACCCCTCCACTTT
abundance: NA
v_gene: TRBV6-5
j_gene: TRBJ1-6
d_gene: NA

CDR3aa: CSVDRPRAGYTF
CDR3nt: TGCAGCGTTGATCGCCCACGGGCTGGCTACACCTTC
abundance: NA
v_gene: TRBV29-1
j_gene: TRBJ1-2
d_gene: NA

CDR3aa: CASSLGTSGTYEQYF
CDR3nt: TGTGCCAGCAGCTTGGGGACTAGCGGGACCTACGAGCAGTACTTC
abundance: NA
v_gene: TRBV5-5
j_gene: TRBJ2-7
d_gene: TRBD2